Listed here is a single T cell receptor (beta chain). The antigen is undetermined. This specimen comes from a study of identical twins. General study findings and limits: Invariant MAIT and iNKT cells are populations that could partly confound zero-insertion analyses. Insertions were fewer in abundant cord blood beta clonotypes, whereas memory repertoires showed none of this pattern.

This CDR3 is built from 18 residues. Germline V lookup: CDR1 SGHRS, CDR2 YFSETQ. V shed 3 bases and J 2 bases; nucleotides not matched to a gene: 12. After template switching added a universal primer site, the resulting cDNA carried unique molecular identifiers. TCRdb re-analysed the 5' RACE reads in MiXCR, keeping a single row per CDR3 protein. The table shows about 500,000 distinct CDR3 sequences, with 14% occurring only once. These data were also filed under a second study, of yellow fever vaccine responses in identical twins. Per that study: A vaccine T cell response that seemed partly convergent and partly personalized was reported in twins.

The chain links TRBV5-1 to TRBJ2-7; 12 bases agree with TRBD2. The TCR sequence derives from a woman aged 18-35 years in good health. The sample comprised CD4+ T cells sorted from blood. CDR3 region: CASSSGLAGGPWTYEQYF. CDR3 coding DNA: TGCGCCAGCAGCTCTGGGCTAGCGGGAGGGCCTTGGACCTACGAGCAGTACTTC.